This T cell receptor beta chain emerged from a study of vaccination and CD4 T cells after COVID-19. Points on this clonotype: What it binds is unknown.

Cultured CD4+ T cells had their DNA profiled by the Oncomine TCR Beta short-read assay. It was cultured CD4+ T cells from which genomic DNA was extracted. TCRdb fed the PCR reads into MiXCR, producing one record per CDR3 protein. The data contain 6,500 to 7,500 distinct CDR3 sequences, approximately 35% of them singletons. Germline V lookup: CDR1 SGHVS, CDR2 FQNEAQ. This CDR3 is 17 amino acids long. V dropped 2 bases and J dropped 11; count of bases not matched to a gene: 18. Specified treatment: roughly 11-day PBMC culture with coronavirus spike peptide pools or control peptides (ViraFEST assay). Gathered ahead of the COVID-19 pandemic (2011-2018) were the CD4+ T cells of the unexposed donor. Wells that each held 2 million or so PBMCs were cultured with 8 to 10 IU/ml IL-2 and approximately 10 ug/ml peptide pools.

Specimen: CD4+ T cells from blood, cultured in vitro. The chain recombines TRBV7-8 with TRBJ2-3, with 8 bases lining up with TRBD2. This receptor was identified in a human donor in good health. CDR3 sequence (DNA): TGTGCCAGCAGCTTATACCAACCGGGACTAGACCCAGGTGGGCAGTATTTT. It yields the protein CASSLYQPGLDPGGQYF. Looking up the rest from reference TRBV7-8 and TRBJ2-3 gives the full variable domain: GAGVSQSPRYKVAKRGQDVALRCDPISGHVSLFWYQQALGQGPEFLTYFQNEAQLDKSGLPSDRFFAERPEGSVSTLKIQRTQQEDSAVYLCASSLYQPGLDPGGQYFGPGTRLTVL.